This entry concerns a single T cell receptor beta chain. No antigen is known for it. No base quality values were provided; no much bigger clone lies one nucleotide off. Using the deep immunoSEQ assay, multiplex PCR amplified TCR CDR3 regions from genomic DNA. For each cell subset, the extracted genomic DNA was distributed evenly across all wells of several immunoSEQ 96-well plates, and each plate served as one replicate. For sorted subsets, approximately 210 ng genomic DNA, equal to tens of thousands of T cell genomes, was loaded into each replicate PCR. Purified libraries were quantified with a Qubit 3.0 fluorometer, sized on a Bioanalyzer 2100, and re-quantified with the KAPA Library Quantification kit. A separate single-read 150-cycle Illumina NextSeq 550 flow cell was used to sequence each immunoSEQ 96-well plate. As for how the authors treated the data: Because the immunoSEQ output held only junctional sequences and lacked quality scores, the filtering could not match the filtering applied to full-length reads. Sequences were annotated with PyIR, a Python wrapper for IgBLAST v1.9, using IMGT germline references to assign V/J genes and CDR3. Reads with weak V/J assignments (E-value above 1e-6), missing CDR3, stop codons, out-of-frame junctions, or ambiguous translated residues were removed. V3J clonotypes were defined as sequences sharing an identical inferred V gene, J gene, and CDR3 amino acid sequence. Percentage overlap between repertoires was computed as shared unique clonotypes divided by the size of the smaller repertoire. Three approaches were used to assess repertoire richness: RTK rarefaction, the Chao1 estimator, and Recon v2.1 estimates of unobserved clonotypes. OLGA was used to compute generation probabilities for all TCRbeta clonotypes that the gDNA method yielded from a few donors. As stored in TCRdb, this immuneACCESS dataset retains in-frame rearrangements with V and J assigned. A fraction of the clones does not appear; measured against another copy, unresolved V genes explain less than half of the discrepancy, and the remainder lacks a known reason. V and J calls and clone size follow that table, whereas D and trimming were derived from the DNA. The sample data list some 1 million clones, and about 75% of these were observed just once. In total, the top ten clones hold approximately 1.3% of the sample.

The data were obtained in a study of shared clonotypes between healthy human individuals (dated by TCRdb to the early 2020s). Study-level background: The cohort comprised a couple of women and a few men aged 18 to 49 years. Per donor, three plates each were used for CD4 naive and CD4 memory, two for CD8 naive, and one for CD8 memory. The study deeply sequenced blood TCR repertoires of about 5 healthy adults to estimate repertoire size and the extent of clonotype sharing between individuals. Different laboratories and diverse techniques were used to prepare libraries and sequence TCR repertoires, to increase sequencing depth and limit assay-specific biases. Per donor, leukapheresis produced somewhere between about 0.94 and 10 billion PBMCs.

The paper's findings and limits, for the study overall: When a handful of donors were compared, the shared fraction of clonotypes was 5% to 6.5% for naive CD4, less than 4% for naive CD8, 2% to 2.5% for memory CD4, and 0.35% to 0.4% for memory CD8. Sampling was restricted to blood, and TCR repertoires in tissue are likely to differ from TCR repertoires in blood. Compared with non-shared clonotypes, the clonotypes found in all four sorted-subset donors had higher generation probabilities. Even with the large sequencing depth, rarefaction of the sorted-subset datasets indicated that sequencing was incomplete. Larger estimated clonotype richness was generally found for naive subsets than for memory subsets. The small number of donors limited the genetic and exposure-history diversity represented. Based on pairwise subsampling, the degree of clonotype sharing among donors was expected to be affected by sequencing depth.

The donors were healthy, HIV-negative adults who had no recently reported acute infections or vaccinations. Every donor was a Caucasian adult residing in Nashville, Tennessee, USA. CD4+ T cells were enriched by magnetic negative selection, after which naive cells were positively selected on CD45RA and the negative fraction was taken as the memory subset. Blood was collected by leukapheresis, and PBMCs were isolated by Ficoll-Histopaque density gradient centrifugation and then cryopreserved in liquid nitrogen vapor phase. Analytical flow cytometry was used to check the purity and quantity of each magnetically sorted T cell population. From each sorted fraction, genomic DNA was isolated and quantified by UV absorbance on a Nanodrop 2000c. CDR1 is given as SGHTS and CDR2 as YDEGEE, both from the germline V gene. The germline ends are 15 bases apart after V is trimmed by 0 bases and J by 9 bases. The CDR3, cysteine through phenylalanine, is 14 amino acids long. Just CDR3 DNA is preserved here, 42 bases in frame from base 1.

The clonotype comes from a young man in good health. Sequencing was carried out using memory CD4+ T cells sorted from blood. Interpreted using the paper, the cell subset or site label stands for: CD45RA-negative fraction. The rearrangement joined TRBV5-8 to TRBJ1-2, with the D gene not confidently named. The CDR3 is CASSLAGKGGSYTF. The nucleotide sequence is TGTGCCAGCAGCTTGGCCGGGAAGGGAGGGAGCTACACCTTC.